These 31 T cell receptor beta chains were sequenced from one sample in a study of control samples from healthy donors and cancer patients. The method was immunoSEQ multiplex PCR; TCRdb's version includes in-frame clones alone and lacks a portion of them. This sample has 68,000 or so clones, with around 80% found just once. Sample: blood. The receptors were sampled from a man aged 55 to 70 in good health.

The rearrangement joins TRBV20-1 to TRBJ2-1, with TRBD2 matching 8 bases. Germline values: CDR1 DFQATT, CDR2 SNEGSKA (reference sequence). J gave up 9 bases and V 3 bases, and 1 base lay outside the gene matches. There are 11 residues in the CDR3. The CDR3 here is CSASGGGEQFF. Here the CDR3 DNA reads TGCAGTGCTAGCGGGGGGGGTGAGCAGTTCTTC.

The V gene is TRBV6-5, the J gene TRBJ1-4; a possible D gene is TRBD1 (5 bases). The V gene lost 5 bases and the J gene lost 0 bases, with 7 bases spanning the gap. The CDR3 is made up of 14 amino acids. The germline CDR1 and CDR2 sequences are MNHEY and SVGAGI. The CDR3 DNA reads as TGTGCCAGCAGTCCGGGGGCAACTAATGAAAAACTGTTTTTT. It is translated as CASSPGATNEKLFF.

The chain's CDR3 is CASSQEWGTSGSDEQFF. The DNA for the CDR3 is TGTGCCAGCAGCCAAGAATGGGGGACTAGCGGGAGCGATGAGCAGTTCTTC. The chain is built from TRBV3-1 (or the pseudogene TRBV3-2) and TRBJ2-1, with 14 bases identical to TRBD2. The V segment lost 0 bases and the J segment 8 bases; nucleotides outside the gene matches: 6. Germline V gene data show CDR1 as LGHDT and CDR2 as YNNKEL (reference sequence). CDR3 length: 17 residues.

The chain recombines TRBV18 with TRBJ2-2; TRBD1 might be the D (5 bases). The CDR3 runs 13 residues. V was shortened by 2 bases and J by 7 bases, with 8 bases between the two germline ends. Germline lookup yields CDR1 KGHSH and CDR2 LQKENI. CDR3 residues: CASSPIQGGELFF. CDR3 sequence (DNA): TGTGCCAGCTCACCAATTCAGGGCGGGGAGCTGTTTTTT. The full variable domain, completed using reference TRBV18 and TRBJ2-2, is NAGVMQNPRHLVRRRGQEARLRCSPMKGHSHVYWYRQLPEEGLKFMVYLQKENIIDESGMPKERFSAEFPKEGPSILRIQQVVRGDSAAYFCASSPIQGGELFFGEGSRLTVL.

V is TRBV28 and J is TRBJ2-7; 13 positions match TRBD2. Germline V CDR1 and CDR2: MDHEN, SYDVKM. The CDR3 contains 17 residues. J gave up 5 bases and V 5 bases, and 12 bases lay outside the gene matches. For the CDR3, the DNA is TGTGCCAGCAGTCTTCTTGTGACTAGCGGGAGGATCCACGAGCAGTACTTC. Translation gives CASSLLVTSGRIHEQYF. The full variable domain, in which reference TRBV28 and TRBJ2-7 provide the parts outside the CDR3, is DVKVTQSSRYLVKRTGEKVFLECVQDMDHENMFWYRQDPGLGLRLIYFSYDVKMKEKGDIPEGYSVSREKKERFSLILESASTNQTSMYLCASSLLVTSGRIHEQYFGPGTRLTVT.

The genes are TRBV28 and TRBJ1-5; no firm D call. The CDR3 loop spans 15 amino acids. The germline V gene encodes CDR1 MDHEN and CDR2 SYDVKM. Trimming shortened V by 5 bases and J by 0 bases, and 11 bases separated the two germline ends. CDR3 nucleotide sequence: TGTGCCAGCAGTCCAAGGCTTTCTAGCAATCAGCCCCAGCATTTT. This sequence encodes CASSPRLSSNQPQHF.

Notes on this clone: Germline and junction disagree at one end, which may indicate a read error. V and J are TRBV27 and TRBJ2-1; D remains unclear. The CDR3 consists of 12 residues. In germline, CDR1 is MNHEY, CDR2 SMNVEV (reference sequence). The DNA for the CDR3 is TGTGCCAGCAGGCAGACCAACAATCAGCAGTTCTTC. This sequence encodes CASRQTNNQQFF.

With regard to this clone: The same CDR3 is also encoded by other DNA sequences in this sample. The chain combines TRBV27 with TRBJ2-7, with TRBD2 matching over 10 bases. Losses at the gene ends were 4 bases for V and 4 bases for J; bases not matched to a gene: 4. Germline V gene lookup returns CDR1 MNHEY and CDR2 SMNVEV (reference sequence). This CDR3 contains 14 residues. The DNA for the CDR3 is TGTGCCAGCAGTTCGTCTAGCGGGAGTTACGAGCAGTACTTC. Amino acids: CASSSSSGSYEQYF.

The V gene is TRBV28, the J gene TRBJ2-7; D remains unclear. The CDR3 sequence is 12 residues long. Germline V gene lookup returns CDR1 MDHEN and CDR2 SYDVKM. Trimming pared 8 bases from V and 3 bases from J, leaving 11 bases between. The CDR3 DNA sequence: TGTGCCAGCGGTCATAAATACTACGAGCAGTACTTC. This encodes CASGHKYYEQYF. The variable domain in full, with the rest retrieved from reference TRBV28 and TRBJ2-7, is DVKVTQSSRYLVKRTGEKVFLECVQDMDHENMFWYRQDPGLGLRLIYFSYDVKMKEKGDIPEGYSVSREKKERFSLILESASTNQTSMYLCASGHKYYEQYFGPGTRLTVT.

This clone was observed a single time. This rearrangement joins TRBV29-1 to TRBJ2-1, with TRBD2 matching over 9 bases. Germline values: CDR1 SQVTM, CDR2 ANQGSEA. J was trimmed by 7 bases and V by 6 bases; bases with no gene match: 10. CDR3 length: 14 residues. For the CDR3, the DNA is TGCAGCGTGAGGGATCCTAGCGGGACAAATGAGCAGTTCTTC. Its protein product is CSVRDPSGTNEQFF.

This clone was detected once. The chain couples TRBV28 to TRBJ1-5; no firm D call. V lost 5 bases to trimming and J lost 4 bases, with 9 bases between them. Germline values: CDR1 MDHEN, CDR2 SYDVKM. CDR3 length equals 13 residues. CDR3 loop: CASSPQSNQPQHF. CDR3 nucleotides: TGTGCCAGCAGTCCCCAGTCTAATCAGCCCCAGCATTTT.

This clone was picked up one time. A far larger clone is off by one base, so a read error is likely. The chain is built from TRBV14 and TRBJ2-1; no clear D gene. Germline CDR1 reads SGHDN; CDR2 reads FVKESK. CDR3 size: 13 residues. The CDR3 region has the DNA TGTGCCTGCAGCCAAGATAGGCGGAACGAGCAGTTCTTC. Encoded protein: CACSQDRRNEQFF.

The CDR3, as DNA: TGCGCCAGCAGCTTAGGTATTAGCGGGGACCAAGAGACCCAGTACTTC. Translating it yields CASSLGISGDQETQYF. The chain combines TRBV5-1 with TRBJ2-5; 8 nucleotides align to TRBD2. With V trimmed by 2 bases and J by 0 bases, 6 bases remained unmatched. The CDR3 extends over 16 amino acids. Germline V gene sequence: CDR1 SGHRS, CDR2 YFSETQ.

CDR3 nucleotides: TGTGCCAGCAGCTTAAACAGGGACCATAATTCACCCCTCCACTTT. The encoded protein is CASSLNRDHNSPLHF. The chain couples TRBV7-2 to TRBJ1-6; a possible D gene is TRBD1 (6 bases). CDR1 SGHTA and CDR2 FQGNSA come from the germline V gene. The CDR3 consists of 15 residues. The V gene lost 2 bases and the J gene lost 5 bases, with 10 bases spanning the gap.

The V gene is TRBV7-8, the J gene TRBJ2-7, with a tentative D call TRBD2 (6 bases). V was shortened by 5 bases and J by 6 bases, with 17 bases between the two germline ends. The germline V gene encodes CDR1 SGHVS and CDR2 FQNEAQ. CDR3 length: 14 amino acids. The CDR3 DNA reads TGTGCCAGCAGCCGCTTGACTAGTTACGCCGAGCAGTACTTC. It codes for CASSRLTSYAEQYF.

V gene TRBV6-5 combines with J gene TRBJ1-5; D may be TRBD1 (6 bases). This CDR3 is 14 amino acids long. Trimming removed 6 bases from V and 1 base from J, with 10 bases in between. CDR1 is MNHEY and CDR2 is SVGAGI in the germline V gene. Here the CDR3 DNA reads TGTGCCAGCAGCCCAACAGGGAGCAATCAGCCCCAGCATTTT. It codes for CASSPTGSNQPQHF.

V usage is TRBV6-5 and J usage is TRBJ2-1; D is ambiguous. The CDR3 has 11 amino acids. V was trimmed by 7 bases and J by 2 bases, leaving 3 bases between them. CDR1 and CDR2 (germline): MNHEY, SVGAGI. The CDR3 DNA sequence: TGTGCCAGCACCACCTACAATGAGCAGTTCTTC. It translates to CASTTYNEQFF.

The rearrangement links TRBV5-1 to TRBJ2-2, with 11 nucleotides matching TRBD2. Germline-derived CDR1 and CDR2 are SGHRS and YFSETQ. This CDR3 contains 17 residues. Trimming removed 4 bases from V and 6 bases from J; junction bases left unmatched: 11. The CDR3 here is CASSTLLAGGTSGELFF. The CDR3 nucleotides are TGCGCCAGCAGCACCCTTCTAGCGGGAGGAACCTCCGGGGAGCTGTTTTTT.

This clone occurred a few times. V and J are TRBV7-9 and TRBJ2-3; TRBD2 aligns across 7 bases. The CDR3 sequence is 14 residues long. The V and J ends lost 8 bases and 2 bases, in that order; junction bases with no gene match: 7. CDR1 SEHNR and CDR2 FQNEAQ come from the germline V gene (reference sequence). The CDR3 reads CASVPSGYTDTQYF. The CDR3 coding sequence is TGTGCCAGCGTCCCTAGCGGCTACACAGATACGCAGTATTTT.

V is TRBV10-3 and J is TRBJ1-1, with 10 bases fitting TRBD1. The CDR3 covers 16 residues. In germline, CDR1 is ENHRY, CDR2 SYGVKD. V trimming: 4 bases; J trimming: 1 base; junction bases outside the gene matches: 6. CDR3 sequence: CAISGQGAVSNTEAFF. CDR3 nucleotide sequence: TGTGCCATCAGTGGACAGGGGGCGGTCTCGAACACTGAAGCTTTCTTT.

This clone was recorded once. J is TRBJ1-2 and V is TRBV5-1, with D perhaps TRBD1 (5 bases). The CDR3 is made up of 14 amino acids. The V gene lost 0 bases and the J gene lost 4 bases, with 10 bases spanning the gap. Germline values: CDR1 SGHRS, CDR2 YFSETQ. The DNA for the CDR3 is TGCGCCAGCAGCTTGGAAGGGGTGGGCTATGGCTACACCTTC. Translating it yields CASSLEGVGYGYTF.

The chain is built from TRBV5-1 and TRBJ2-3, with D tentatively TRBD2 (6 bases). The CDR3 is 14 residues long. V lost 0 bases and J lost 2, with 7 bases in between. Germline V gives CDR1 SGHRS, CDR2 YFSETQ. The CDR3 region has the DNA TGCGCCAGCAGCTTGGGGACTAACACAGATACGCAGTATTTT. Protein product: CASSLGTNTDTQYF.

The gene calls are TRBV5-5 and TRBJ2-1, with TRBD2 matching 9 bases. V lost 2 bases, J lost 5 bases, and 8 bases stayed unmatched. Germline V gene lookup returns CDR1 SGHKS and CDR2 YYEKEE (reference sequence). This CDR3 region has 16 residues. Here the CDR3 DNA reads TGTGCCAGCAGCTTTCGGGCGGGAGGGCCAAACAATGAGCAGTTCTTC. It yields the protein CASSFRAGGPNNEQFF.

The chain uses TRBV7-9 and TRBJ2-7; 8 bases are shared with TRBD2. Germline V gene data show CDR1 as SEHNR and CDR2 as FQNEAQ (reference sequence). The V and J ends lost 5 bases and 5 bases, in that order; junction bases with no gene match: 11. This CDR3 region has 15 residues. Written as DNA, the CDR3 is TGTGCCAGCAGCCTATACAGCGGGAGAAATGACGAGCAGTACTTC. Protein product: CASSLYSGRNDEQYF.

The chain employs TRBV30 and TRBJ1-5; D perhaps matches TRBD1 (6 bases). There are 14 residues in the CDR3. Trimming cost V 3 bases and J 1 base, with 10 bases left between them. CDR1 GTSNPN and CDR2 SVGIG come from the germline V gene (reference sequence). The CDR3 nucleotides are TGTGCCTGGAGGAACGGACAGAGCAATCAGCCCCAGCATTTT. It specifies CAWRNGQSNQPQHF.

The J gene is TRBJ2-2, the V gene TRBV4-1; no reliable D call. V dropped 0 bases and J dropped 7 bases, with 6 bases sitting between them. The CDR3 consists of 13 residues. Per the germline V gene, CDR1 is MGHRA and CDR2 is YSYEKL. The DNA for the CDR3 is TGCGCCAGCAGCCAAGATGGGATCGGGGAGCTGTTTTTT. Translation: CASSQDGIGELFF.

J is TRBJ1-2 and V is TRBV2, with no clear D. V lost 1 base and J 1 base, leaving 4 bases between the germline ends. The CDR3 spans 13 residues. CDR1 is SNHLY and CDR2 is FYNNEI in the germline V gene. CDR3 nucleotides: TGTGCCAGCAGTGAAGGCAATAACTATGGCTACACCTTC. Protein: CASSEGNNYGYTF. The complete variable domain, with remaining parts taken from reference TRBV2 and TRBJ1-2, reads EPEVTQTPSHQVTQMGQEVILRCVPISNHLYFYWYRQILGQKVEFLVSFYNNEISEKSEIFDDQFSVERPDGSNFTLKIRSTKLEDSAMYFCASSEGNNYGYTFGSGTRLTVV.

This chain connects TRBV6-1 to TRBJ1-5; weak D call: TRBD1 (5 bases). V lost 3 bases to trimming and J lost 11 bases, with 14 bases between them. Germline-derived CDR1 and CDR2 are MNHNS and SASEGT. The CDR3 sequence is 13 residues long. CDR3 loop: CASSERAGRAQHF. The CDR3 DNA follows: TGTGCCAGCAGTGAGCGGGCAGGGCGGGCCCAGCATTTT.

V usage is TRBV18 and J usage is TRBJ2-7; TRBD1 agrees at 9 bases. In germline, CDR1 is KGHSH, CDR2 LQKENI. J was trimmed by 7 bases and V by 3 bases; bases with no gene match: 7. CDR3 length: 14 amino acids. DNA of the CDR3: TGTGCCAGCTCACCTGGGACAGGGATGAGGGAGCAGTACTTC. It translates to CASSPGTGMREQYF.

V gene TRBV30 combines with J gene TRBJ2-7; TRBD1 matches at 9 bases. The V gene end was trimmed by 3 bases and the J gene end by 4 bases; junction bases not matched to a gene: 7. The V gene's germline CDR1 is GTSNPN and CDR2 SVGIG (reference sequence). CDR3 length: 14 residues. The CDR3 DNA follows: TGTGCCTGGAGCGCCGGGACAGGGATTTACGAGCAGTACTTC. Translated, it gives CAWSAGTGIYEQYF.

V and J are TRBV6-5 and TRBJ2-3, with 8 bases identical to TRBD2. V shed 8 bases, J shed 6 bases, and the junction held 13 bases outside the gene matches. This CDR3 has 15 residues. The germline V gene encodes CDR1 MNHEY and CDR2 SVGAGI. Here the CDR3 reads CASDSGGGARDTQYF. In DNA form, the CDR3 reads TGTGCCAGCGACTCGGGGGGGGGCGCGAGGGATACGCAGTATTTT.